This T cell receptor (beta chain) was recovered during a study of blood T cell repertoires in COVID-19. Libraries were prepared by immunoSEQ multiplex PCR; TCRdb keeps only in-frame clonotypes and omits some of them. The data contain 50,000 to 80,000 clones, approximately 78% of them singletons. The length of the CDR3 is 14 residues. Trimming took 1 base from V and 3 from J, leaving 9 bases between them. Germline values: CDR1 MDHEN, CDR2 SYDVKM. This TCR was recovered from a man aged 55 to 70 with COVID-19, enrolled during active disease. The sequencing sample was made of peripheral blood. The chain employs TRBV28 and TRBJ1-1; D not resolved. This CDR3 reads CASSLSGPDTEAFF. The CDR3 DNA is TGTGCCAGCAGTTTATCTGGGCCGGACACTGAAGCTTTCTTT.